This TCR beta chain comes out of a study of blood T cell repertoires in COVID-19. As for the study in general: Samples came from the United States, Italy and Spain, spanning acute and convalescent COVID-19.

This clone was recorded only once. Some clones are missing from TCRdb's copy, which holds only in-frame ones; the method was immunoSEQ multiplex PCR. The data contain approximately 210,000 clones, roughly nine tenths of them singletons. The sequenced material came from peripheral blood. The sequence derives from a man aged 25-45 years with acute or convalescent COVID-19.

This CDR3 is CASMAGRSLGELFF. The DNA of the CDR3 is TGTGCCAGCATGGCAGGGCGGTCTCTCGGGGAGCTGTTTTTT. This chain joins TRBV6-5 and TRBJ2-2, with a possible D match to TRBD1 (5 bases). The germline V and J ends were trimmed by 7 bases and 7 bases, with 16 bases remaining between them. CDR1 and CDR2 (germline): MNHEY, SVGAGI. CDR3 length: 14 residues.